The present TCR beta chain was sequenced within a study of CD8+ T cells in alopecia areata. RNA, once extracted, was reverse transcribed into cDNA for use as the sequencing template. Clones were read by immunoSEQ multiplex PCR, and TCRdb kept only the in-frame ones, dropping some. Found here are more than 9,500 clones, roughly 50% of them singletons; the top ten hold around 13%. Lesional scalp punch biopsies and peripheral blood were collected from alopecia areata patients. This clonotype was sampled from a human donor with alopecia areata. The sample comprised skin.

The CDR3 reads CASGYRERANVLTF. CDR3 nucleotides: TGTGCCAGCGGCTACAGGGAGCGGGCCAACGTCCTGACTTTC. The rearrangement joins TRBV6-1 to TRBJ2-6; tentatively, D is TRBD1 (6 bases). The ends were cut back, 8 bases at V and 5 bases at J, with 13 bases in the middle. Per the germline V gene, CDR1 is MNHNS and CDR2 is SASEGT. CDR3 size: 14 residues.